This TCR beta chain was retrieved from a study of OX40 agonist ivuxolimab in advanced cancers. Repertoires were generated with immunoSEQ multiplex PCR, while TCRdb's copy carries only in-frame clones and drops some. The sample consists of tens of thousands of clones, about 86% of them appearing once. Germline CDR1 reads SGDLS; CDR2 reads YYNGEE. CDR3 size: 15 residues. Trimming took 4 bases from V and 0 from J, leaving 13 bases between them. The receptor was isolated from an adult with an advanced solid tumor such as melanoma, head and neck, liver or kidney cancer. Here the sequenced sample was CD4+ or CD8+ T cells sorted from blood, taken in a trial of the OX40 agonist ivuxolimab. This chain links TRBV9 with TRBJ1-1; the D gene is possibly TRBD1 (5 bases). In DNA, the CDR3 is TGTGCCAGCAGCCCAGGGTGGGGGGTGAACACTGAAGCTTTCTTT. Protein: CASSPGWGVNTEAFF.